These T cell receptor beta chains were read from a single sample in a study of blood T cell repertoires in COVID-19. Only in-frame clones appear in the TCRdb table, and some are missing; sequencing was by immunoSEQ multiplex PCR. This sample has 330,000 or so clones, with more than 70% found just once. Sequenced: PBMCs or T cells enriched from blood (not recorded which). Receptor source: a woman aged 25 to 39 who had been exposed to COVID-19. Each CDR3 is given with its conserved first and last residue. Each record gives: D gene, J gene, clone size, V gene, CDR3 DNA, CDR3 protein. The D gene is left open where the match is weak. Not all rows give a size; the values are once, few, many and, for expanded clones, a class.

>TRBD1|TRBJ2-3|once|TRBV14
TGTGCCAGCAGCCCTTGGACAGGGTGGGGGACAGATACGCAGTATTTT
CASSPWTGWGTDTQYF
>NA|TRBJ2-7|NA|TRBV9
TGTGCCAGCAGCCCCCGGGGAGTCTCCACCTACGAGCAGTACTTC
CASSPRGVSTYEQYF
>NA|TRBJ1-2|few|TRBV2
TGTGCCAGAAACCGTTTGGGGGCGTCCGCCGTTGGCTACACCTTC
CARNRLGASAVGYTF
>NA|TRBJ1-1|NA|TRBV28
TGTGCCAGCAGTACTATGAACACTGAAGCTTTCTTT
CASSTMNTEAFF
>NA|TRBJ1-2|NA|TRBV28
TGTGCCAGCACTAACGGAGCCTATGGCTACACCTTC
CASTNGAYGYTF
>NA|TRBJ1-2|NA|TRBV6-4
TGTGCCAGCAGTGACGCCGTCAGGCAAGGGAGTGATGGCTACACCTTC
CASSDAVRQGSDGYTF
>NA|TRBJ2-7|NA|TRBV3-1/TRBV3-2
TGTGCCAGCAGCCAAGTTCAATCGGGCGAGCAGTACTTC
CASSQVQSGEQYF
>TRBD1|TRBJ1-1|NA|TRBV28
TGTGCCAGCAGCCAACTAACAGGGGGCGCCACTGAAGCTTTCTTT
CASSQLTGGATEAFF
>TRBD2|TRBJ2-2|NA|TRBV20-1
TGCAGTGCTAGTATAGGGCTAGCGGACTACACCGGGGAGCTGTTTTTT
CSASIGLADYTGELFF
>TRBD2|TRBJ2-3|NA|TRBV7-3
TGTGCCAGCAGCTTAGGCAGGGGACTAGCGGGACCCGGCACAGATACGCAGTATTTT
CASSLGRGLAGPGTDTQYF
>NA|TRBJ2-5|NA|TRBV18
TGTGCCAGCTCACTACGGGACATAGCCCAAGAGACCCAGTACTTC
CASSLRDIAQETQYF
>NA|TRBJ1-2|NA|TRBV11-3
TGTGCCAGCAGCTTTTTGAGTGGTGGCTACACCTTC
CASSFLSGGYTF
>TRBD1|TRBJ1-2|NA|TRBV28
TGTGCCAGCAGTCCACCCCGGACAGGTGTCCTTTATGGCTACACCTTC
CASSPPRTGVLYGYTF
>NA|TRBJ2-7|NA|TRBV7-8
TGTGCCAGCAGCCCCAGGGCAATGGGCTCCTACGAGCAGTACTTC
CASSPRAMGSYEQYF
>NA|TRBJ1-5|NA|TRBV5-1
TGCGCCAGCAGTCCCGGGACTCAGAGCAATCAGCCCCAGCATTTT
CASSPGTQSNQPQHF
>NA|TRBJ2-5|NA|TRBV28
TGTGTCAGCACCTTATTAGGTCGGGGTGGCGGGGAGACCCAGTACTTC
CVSTLLGRGGGETQYF
>NA|TRBJ1-1|NA|TRBV7-9
TGTGCCAGCAGCTTAGAAGATGGGGGGGCCCAAGCTTTCTTT
CASSLEDGGAQAFF
>NA|TRBJ2-1|NA|TRBV18
TGTGCCAGCTCACCACCCAGTCTCGATGAGCAGTTCTTC
CASSPPSLDEQFF
>TRBD2|TRBJ2-7|NA|TRBV12-3/TRBV12-4
TGTGCCAGCAGGCCTGGACTAGCCTACGAGCAGTACTTC
CASRPGLAYEQYF
>TRBD1|TRBJ1-2|NA|TRBV20-1
TGCAGTGCTAGTCGACAGGGGGCGAACCTAGCTGGCTACACCTTC
CSASRQGANLAGYTF
>TRBD1|TRBJ1-5|NA|TRBV13
TGTGCCAGCAGCTCCTACGCACAGGGGGAATTGGGGCCCCAGCATTTT
CASSSYAQGELGPQHF
>NA|TRBJ1-2|few|TRBV19
TGTGCCAGTAGTATAGAAACAGGAAACTATGGCTACACCTTC
CASSIETGNYGYTF
>NA|TRBJ2-3|NA|TRBV11-3
TGTGCCAGCAGTTCAGGTGGAATCACCACAGATACGCAGTATTTT
CASSSGGITTDTQYF
>NA|TRBJ2-5|NA|TRBV6-5
TGTGCCAGCACCCGGGGACTGTGGGAGACCCAGTACTTC
CASTRGLWETQYF
>NA|TRBJ1-1|NA|TRBV12-5
TGTGCTAGTGGTTTAAGGAGCCTTCCCGCTGAAGCTTTCTTT
CASGLRSLPAEAFF
>TRBD2|TRBJ2-7|NA|TRBV27
TGTGCCAGCAGTCCTCGGACTAGGGGTACCGAGCAGTACTTC
CASSPRTRGTEQYF
>NA|TRBJ2-5|NA|TRBV30
TGTGCCTGGAGCCACGACAGGTTCGAAAAGACCCAGTACTTC
CAWSHDRFEKTQYF
>TRBD1|TRBJ1-2|NA|TRBV12-3/TRBV12-4
TGTGCCAGCAGTACGGGACAGCTTTCTGGCTACACCTTC
CASSTGQLSGYTF
>NA|TRBJ2-3|once|TRBV7-3
TGTGCCAGCAGCACAACAGGAAACCTAAATCCCTTCACAGATACGCAGTATTTT
CASSTTGNLNPFTDTQYF
>TRBD1|TRBJ1-1|once|TRBV15
TGTGCCACCAGCAGAGAGGGACAGGGCATGAACACTGAAGCTTTCTTT
CATSREGQGMNTEAFF
>TRBD1|TRBJ1-2|NA|TRBV6-5
TGTGCCAGCAGGGACAGGCCGGTGGGCTACACCTTC
CASRDRPVGYTF
>TRBD2|TRBJ2-7|NA|TRBV11-3
TGTGCCAGCAGCTTAGGAACTCTGAGCGGGAGCCCTTACGAGCAGTACTTC
CASSLGTLSGSPYEQYF
>NA|TRBJ1-3|NA|TRBV29-1
TGCAGCGTTTCCCTGACAGCCGGAAACACCATATATTTT
CSVSLTAGNTIYF
>NA|TRBJ1-3|NA|TRBV6-1
TGTGCCAGCAGTGAACAGGGGACGACTGGAAACACCATATATTTT
CASSEQGTTGNTIYF
>TRBD2|TRBJ2-1|NA|TRBV10-2
TGCGCCAGCGAGCGGGGGAGCGGAGGTGAGCAGTTCTTC
CASERGSGGEQFF
>TRBD2|TRBJ2-5|NA|TRBV5-5
TGTGCCAGCAGCTTAGGTCTAGCGGTTGGTGAGACCCAGTACTTC
CASSLGLAVGETQYF
>NA|TRBJ2-7|NA|TRBV27
TGTGCCAGCAGTCCAGATAGGAGCCGTAAGCCGCGGCGTTGGCAGTACTTC
CASSPDRSRKPRRWQYF
>NA|TRBJ1-3|NA|TRBV10-2
TGCGCCAGCAGTGAGTCGCGGGTAGACTCTGGAAACACCATATATTTT
CASSESRVDSGNTIYF
>NA|TRBJ1-4|NA|TRBV11-2
TGTGCCAGCATGGGGAGGAATGAAAAACTGTTTTTT
CASMGRNEKLFF